The T cell receptor beta chain described here comes from a study of blood T cells in healthy people across ages. CDR3 size: 14 residues. Trimming cost V 1 base and J 7 bases, with 11 bases left between them. Per germline, CDR1 LNHNV and CDR2 YYDKDF (reference sequence). The second PCR ran roughly 6 to 12 cycles with a sample-barcoded 5' primer and J-beta primers. TCRdb recomputed calls from the 5' RACE reads with MiXCR, one row per CDR3 protein. Found here are some 780,000 distinct CDR3 sequences, roughly 50% of them singletons; the top ten hold roughly 24%. The source is a man aged 40-49 years in good health. The material sequenced was blood. The rearrangement uses TRBV15 and TRBJ2-1; TRBD1 or TRBD2 may be the D gene (5 bases each). The DNA for the CDR3 is TGTGCCACCAGCAGAGGGGGCGCGGGTAATGAGCAGTTCTTC. Protein sequence: CATSRGGAGNEQFF.